This T cell receptor (beta chain) was retrieved from a study of OX40 agonist ivuxolimab in advanced cancers. Study information: In three patients, partial responses were observed, one with hepatocellular carcinoma and two with cutaneous melanoma.

With respect to this clone: Antigen unknown.

TCRdb's copy holds only in-frame clones and misses some; the assay was immunoSEQ multiplex PCR. In the table there are about 54,000 clones, around four fifths of which are singletons. The study's findings and limits: The study found that CD8+ T cells averaged more expanded clones than CD4+.

Sequencing was performed on CD4+ or CD8+ T cells sorted from blood, taken in a trial of the OX40 agonist ivuxolimab. This TCR derives from an adult with an advanced solid tumor such as melanoma, head and neck, liver or kidney cancer.

This chain's CDR3 is CASGLDGNYGYTF. The CDR3 DNA follows: TGTGCTAGTGGTTTGGACGGAAACTATGGCTACACCTTC. The chain combines TRBV12-5 with TRBJ1-2; D is uncertain. CDR1 and CDR2 from the germline V gene are LGHNT and FRNRAP. The CDR3 totals 13 residues. The ends were cut back, 1 base at V and 2 bases at J, with 5 bases in the middle.